The present TCR beta chain was sequenced within a study of blood T cell repertoires in COVID-19. TCRdb's table, derived via immunoSEQ multiplex PCR, lists solely in-frame clones and lacks some. The sample has some 130,000 clones; almost 85% are singletons. The ends lost 3 bases at V and 2 bases at J; junction bases unmatched: 5. The CDR3 is 16 residues long. Germline assignment: CDR1 GTSNPN and CDR2 SVGIG (reference sequence). The V call is TRBV30, the J call TRBJ2-7, with 15 bases fitting TRBD2. The sample taken for sequencing was peripheral blood. The origin of this receptor is a man in his 60s with acute or convalescent COVID-19. CDR3 loop: CAWSGLAGGPTYEQYF. The CDR3 region has the DNA TGTGCCTGGAGCGGACTAGCGGGAGGGCCGACCTACGAGCAGTACTTC. The full variable domain, its missing parts supplied by reference TRBV30 and TRBJ2-7, is SQTIHQWPATLVQPVGSPLSLECTVEGTSNPNLYWYRQAAGRGLQLLFYSVGIGQISSEVPQNLSASRPQDRQFILSSKKLLLSDSGFYLCAWSGLAGGPTYEQYFGPGTRLTVT.